Only a few counts were recorded for the clone carrying this TCR beta chain. Its antigen is unknown. The data stem from a study of identical twins. Study-level points and caveats: Beta out-of-frame sequences showed weaker excess twin sharing. The same donors were not followed; conclusions instead depended on cross-sectional statistical analysis. Memory repertoires lacked the insertion deficit that abundant cord blood beta clonotypes showed.

The trim removed 1 base at V and 4 bases at J, leaving 2 bases unmatched. The germline CDR1 and CDR2 sequences are SGHRS and YFSETQ. The CDR3 is 16 residues long. A universal primer site was added by template switching, and unique molecular identifiers were carried by the cDNA. TCRdb ran MiXCR on the 5' RACE reads and lists one entry per CDR3 protein. The table includes approximately 530,000 distinct CDR3 sequences, about a fifth detected once. These same data were also listed under a study on yellow fever vaccine responses in identical twins.

The TCR sequence derives from a young woman in good health. Sequencing used CD4+ T cells sorted from blood. This sequence joins TRBV5-1 and TRBJ2-1; 13 bases line up with TRBD2. CDR3 in amino acids: CASSLTTSGGYNEQFF. The CDR3 DNA reads as TGCGCCAGCAGCTTGACGACTAGCGGGGGGTACAATGAGCAGTTCTTC.